This T cell receptor (beta chain) was captured in a study of T cell repertoires in cytomegalovirus infection (dated by TCRdb to about 2019). Background for the entire study: Donor HLA type was relevant to the analysis, because carriage of CMV infection together with the matching HLA type was indicated by public TCR beta signatures. Here is what the overall study found, with its caveats: The ex vivo response was dominated by HLA-C-restricted CMV-specific TCR beta clonotypes, which also provided the single most frequent clonotype in two of eight donors. Cumulative frequency of public TCR beta family members discriminated carriers of CMV infection plus the relevant HLA type in this cohort and an independent roughly 340-donor cohort.

Worth noting for this clonotype: The specificity of this receptor is unknown. The input lacks base qualities; no much larger clone sits a single base away.

The germline V gene (reference sequence) sets CDR1 to LNHDA and CDR2 to SQIVND. The CDR3, cysteine through phenylalanine, is 16 amino acids long. Only the CDR3 region is kept as DNA, spanning 48 bases read in frame from base 1. V is cut by 1 base and J by 0 bases, and the space between the germline ends is 10 bases. The sample was run on an Illumina HiSeq 1500. TCRdb's own reprocessing of the public reads used fastp at Q25 and MiXCR and kept productive beta chains. Every entry covers one CDR3 protein and lists the most common genes and DNA from its rows. The sample table lists almost 500,000 distinct CDR3 sequences, 11% of them with a count of one. Of the sample, roughly 10% falls within the top ten clones.

This chain is built from TRBV19 and TRBJ1-5, with the identity of the D gene unclear. The sequence came from a human donor in good health (CMV status not recorded). Some clones in this sample may be carry-over from other donors' samples. The sequenced sample consisted of PBMCs. This receptor has the CDR3 CASSIVSTASNQPQHF. The nucleotide sequence is given as TGTGCCAGTAGTATAGTGAGTACAGCTAGCAATCAGCCCCAGCATTTT.